This TCR beta chain stems from a study of CD8+CD57+ T cells in acquired aplastic anemia. Looking at the study overall: Sorted CD4+ and CD8+ cells gave an average of approximately 3.4 ug of DNA.

Profiling of TCR beta VDJ combinations and CDR3 sequences used genomic DNA as template. TCRdb fed the reads into MiXCR, producing one record per CDR3 protein. The sample shows about 170,000 distinct CDR3 sequences, under 75% of them seen only once. Study-wide results and limits: Patients and controls had in common twenty-nine CD8+ CDR3 sequences. Significant differences in CD8+ Simpson's diversity were not observed between patients and controls.

This clonotype has at least ten counts. Its antigen is as yet unknown. The sequence was obtained from a human donor in good health. The sample comprised sorted CD4+, CD8+, or CD8+CD57+ T cells (not recorded which) from PBMCs.

The CDR3 reads CSVEGVGGRGYNEQFF. The DNA of the CDR3 is TGCAGCGTTGAAGGGGTCGGCGGGAGGGGTTACAATGAGCAGTTCTTC. The chain carries TRBV29-1 and TRBJ2-1; 9 bases are shared with TRBD2. Trimming cost V 1 base and J 4 bases; bases outside gene matches: 8. From germline, CDR1 is SQVTM and CDR2 ANQGSEA. The CDR3 extends over 16 amino acids.